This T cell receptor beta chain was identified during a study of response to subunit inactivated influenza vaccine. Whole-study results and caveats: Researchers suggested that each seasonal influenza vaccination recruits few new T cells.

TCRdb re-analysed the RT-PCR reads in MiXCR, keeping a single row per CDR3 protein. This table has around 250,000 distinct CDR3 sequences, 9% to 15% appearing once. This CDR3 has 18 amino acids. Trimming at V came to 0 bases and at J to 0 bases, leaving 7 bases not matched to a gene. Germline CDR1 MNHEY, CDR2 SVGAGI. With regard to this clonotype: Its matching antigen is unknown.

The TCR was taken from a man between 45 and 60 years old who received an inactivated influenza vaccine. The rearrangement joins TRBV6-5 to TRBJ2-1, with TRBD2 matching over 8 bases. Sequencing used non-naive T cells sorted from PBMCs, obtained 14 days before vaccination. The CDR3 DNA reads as TGTGCCAGCAGTTACTCTTACGGGGGGGCTCTCTCCTACAATGAGCAGTTCTTC. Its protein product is CASSYSYGGALSYNEQFF.